A single T cell receptor beta chain is shown here with its context. What it binds is unknown. Sequencing was performed with immunoSEQ multiplex PCR; in TCRdb, only in-frame clones are kept and a portion is missing. Altogether about 250,000 clones are present, approximately 90% being singletons, with the ten largest covering 2.9%. The sample originates from a study of Ad26.COV2.S vaccination and SARS-CoV-2 variants. Points from the study as a whole: Placebo recipients showed lower spike-specific TCR breadth than vaccinees.

Treatment defined: 15 to 20 received Ad26.COV2.S at low or high dose, single or two shots; several received placebo; per-sample allocation not given. Repertoires come from day 63 after the first vaccine or placebo injection. At a Boston site, the person donating was an adult of 18-55 years. SARS-CoV-2 spike from the Wuhan strain was encoded by the vaccine, an Ad26 vector. V trimming: 4 bases; J trimming: 3 bases; junction bases outside the gene matches: 3. Germline V gene sequence: CDR1 SNHLY, CDR2 FYNNEI. The CDR3 is 14 amino acids. The J gene is TRBJ1-1, the V gene TRBV2, with 9 bases lining up with TRBD1. The source of this sequence is a person between 18 and 65 years old who received the Ad26.COV2.S COVID-19 vaccine or a placebo. The sample consisted of peripheral blood, taken in a trial of Ad26.COV2.S vaccine versus placebo. In DNA form, the CDR3 reads TGTGCCAGCAGTGTACAGGGGGCCGACACTGAAGCTTTCTTT. This sequence encodes CASSVQGADTEAFF.